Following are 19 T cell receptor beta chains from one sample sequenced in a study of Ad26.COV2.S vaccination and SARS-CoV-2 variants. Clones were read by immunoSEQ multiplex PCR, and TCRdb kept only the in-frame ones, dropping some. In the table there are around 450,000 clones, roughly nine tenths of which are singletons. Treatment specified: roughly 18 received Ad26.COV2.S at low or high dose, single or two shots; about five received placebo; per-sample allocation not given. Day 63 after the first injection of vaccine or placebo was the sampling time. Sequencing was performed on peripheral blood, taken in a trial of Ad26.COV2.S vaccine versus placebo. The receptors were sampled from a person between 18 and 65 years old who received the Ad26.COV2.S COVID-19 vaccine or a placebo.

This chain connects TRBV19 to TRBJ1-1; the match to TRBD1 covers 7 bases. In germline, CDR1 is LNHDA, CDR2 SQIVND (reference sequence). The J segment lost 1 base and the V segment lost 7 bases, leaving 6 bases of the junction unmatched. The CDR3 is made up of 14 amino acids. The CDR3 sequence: CASTRQGPNTEAFF. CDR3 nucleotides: TGTGCCAGTACTCGACAGGGACCGAACACTGAAGCTTTCTTT.

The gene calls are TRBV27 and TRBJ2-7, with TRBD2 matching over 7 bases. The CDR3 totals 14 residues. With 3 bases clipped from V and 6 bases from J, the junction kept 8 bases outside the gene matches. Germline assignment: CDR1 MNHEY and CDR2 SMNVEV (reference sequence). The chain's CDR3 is CASSFGRTDPEQYF. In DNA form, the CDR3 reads TGTGCCAGCAGTTTCGGGAGGACGGATCCCGAGCAGTACTTC.

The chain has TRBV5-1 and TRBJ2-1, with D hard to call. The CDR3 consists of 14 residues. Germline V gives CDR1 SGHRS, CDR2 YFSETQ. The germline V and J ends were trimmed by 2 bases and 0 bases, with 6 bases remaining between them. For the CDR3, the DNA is TGCGCCAGCAGCTTCGGATCCTCCTACAATGAGCAGTTCTTC. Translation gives CASSFGSSYNEQFF.

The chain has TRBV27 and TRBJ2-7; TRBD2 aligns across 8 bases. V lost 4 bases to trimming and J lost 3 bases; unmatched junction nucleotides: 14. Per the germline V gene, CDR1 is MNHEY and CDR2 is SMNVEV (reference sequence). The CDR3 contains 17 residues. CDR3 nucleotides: TGTGCCAGCAGTTCATCCCGGAGCGGGGGAAAGCTCTACGAGCAGTACTTC. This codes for CASSSSRSGGKLYEQYF.

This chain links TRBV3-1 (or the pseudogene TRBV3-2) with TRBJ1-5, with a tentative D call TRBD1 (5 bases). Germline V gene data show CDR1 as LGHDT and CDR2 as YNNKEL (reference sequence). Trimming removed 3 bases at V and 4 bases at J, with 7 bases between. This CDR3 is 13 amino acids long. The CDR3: CASSHGANQPQHF. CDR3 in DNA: TGTGCCAGCAGCCACGGGGCAAATCAGCCCCAGCATTTT.

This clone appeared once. CDR3 amino acids: CASRQSSGNTIYF. CDR3 coding DNA: TGTGCCAGCAGACAGAGCTCTGGAAACACCATATATTTT. V is TRBV6-6 and J is TRBJ1-3; D gene unclear. The V gene lost 6 bases and the J gene lost 0 bases, with 6 bases spanning the gap. The CDR3 runs to 13 residues. Germline V CDR1 and CDR2: MNHNY, SVGAGI (reference sequence).

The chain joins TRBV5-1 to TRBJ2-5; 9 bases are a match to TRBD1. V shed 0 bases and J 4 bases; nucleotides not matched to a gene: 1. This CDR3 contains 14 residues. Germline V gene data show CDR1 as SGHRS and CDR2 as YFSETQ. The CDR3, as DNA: TGCGCCAGCAGCTTGGTGGGACAGGGAGAGACCCAGTACTTC. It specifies CASSLVGQGETQYF.

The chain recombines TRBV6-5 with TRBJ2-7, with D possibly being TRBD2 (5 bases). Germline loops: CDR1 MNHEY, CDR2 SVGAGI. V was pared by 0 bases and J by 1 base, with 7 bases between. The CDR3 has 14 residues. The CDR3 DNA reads TGTGCCAGCAGTTACTCGAGGGAATCCTACGAGCAGTACTTC. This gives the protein CASSYSRESYEQYF.

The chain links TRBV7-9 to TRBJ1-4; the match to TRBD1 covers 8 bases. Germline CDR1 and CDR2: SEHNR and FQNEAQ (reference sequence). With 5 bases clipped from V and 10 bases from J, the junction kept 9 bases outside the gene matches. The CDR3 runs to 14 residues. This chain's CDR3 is CASSPTGGLGKLFF. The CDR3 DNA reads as TGTGCCAGCAGCCCTACAGGGGGGCTCGGAAAACTGTTTTTT.

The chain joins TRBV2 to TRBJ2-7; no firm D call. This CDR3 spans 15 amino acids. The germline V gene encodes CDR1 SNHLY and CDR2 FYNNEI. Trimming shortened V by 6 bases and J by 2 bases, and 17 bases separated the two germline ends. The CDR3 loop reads CASSPNGYRTYEQYF. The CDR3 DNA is TGTGCCAGCAGCCCCAATGGGTACAGAACCTACGAGCAGTACTTC. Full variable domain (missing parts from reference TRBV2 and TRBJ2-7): EPEVTQTPSHQVTQMGQEVILRCVPISNHLYFYWYRQILGQKVEFLVSFYNNEISEKSEIFDDQFSVERPDGSNFTLKIRSTKLEDSAMYFCASSPNGYRTYEQYFGPGTRLTVT.

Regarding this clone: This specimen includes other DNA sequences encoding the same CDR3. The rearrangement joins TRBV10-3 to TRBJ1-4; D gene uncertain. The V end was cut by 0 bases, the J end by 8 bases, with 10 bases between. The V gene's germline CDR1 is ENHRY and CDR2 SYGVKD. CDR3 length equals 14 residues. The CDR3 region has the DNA TGTGCCATCAGTGAGTCACAGAGAGGGGAAAAACTGTTTTTT. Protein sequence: CAISESQRGEKLFF.

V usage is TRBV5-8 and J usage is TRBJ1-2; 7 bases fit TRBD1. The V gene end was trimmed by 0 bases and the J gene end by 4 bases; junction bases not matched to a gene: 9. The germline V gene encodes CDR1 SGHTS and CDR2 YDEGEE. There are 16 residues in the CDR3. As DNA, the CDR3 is TGTGCCAGCAGCTTGGGAGGGGCAGGGGGTGTCTATGGCTACACCTTC. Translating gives CASSLGGAGGVYGYTF.

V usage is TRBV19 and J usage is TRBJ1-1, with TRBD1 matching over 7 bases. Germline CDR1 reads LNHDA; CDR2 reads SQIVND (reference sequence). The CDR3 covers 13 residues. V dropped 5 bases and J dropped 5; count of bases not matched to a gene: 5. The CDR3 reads CASSPRDRTEAFF. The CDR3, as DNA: TGTGCCAGTAGTCCCCGGGACAGAACTGAAGCTTTCTTT.

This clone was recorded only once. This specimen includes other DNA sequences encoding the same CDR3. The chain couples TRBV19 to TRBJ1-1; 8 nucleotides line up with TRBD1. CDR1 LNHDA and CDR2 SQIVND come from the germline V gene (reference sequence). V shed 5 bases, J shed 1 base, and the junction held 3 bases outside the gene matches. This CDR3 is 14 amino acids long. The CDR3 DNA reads TGTGCCAGTAGTCTCGGGACAGGGAACACTGAAGCTTTCTTT. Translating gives CASSLGTGNTEAFF.

CDR3 loop: CASSPPGPNTGELFF. The DNA for the CDR3 is TGTGCCAGCTCACCACCGGGGCCGAACACCGGGGAGCTGTTTTTT. This chain links TRBV18 with TRBJ2-2; TRBD1 is a possible D gene (5 bases). The length of the CDR3 is 15 residues. V was cut by 0 bases and J by 0 bases, with 5 bases left in between. In germline, CDR1 is KGHSH, CDR2 LQKENI.

The DNA for the CDR3 is TGTGCCAGCGGTCAGCAGGGGGGTCAGCCCCAGCATTTT. Protein product: CASGQQGGQPQHF. V is TRBV6-5 and J is TRBJ1-5; 7 nucleotides line up with TRBD1. The CDR3 covers 13 residues. Germline trimming cut 8 bases from V and 6 bases from J; bases unmatched to any gene: 7. Germline assignment: CDR1 MNHEY and CDR2 SVGAGI.

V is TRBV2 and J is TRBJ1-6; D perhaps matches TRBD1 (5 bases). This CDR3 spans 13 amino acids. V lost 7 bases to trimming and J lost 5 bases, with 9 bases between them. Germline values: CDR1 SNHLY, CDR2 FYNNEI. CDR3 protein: CASMGPNNSPLHF. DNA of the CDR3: TGTGCCAGCATGGGACCGAATAATTCACCCCTCCACTTT.

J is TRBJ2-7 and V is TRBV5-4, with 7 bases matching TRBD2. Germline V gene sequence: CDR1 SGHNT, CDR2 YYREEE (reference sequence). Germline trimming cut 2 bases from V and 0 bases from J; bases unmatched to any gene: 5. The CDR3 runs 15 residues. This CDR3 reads CASSFGGRGSYEQYF. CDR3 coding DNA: TGTGCCAGCAGCTTTGGCGGGAGAGGCTCCTACGAGCAGTACTTC.

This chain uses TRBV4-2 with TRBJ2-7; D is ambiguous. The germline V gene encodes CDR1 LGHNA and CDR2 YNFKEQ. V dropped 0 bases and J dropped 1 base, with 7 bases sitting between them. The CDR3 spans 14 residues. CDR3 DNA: TGTGCCAGCAGCCAAGATCGTCGATCCTACGAGCAGTACTTC. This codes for CASSQDRRSYEQYF.